The 28 T cell receptor beta chains given below trace back to one sample, sequenced in a study of OX40 agonist ivuxolimab in advanced cancers. Libraries were prepared through the immunoSEQ multiplex PCR assay. As stored in TCRdb, this immuneACCESS dataset retains in-frame rearrangements with V and J assigned. A fraction of the clones does not appear; measured against another copy, unresolved V genes explain less than half of the discrepancy, and the remainder lacks a known reason. The sample yields roughly 120,000 clones; under 95% were counted once. The ten largest clones take up 0.65% to 0.9% of the sample. The source was CD4+ or CD8+ T cells sorted from blood, collected in a trial of the OX40 agonist ivuxolimab. The source of these receptors is an adult with an advanced solid tumor such as melanoma, head and neck, liver or kidney cancer.

This sequence joins TRBV19 and TRBJ1-6; TRBD1 agrees at 9 bases. With V trimmed by 7 bases and J by 0 bases, 4 bases remained unmatched. CDR1 LNHDA and CDR2 SQIVND come from the germline V gene (reference sequence). The CDR3 totals 16 residues. Written as DNA, the CDR3 is TGTGCCAGTAACGGACAGGGGAGCTCCTATAATTCACCCCTCCACTTT. It encodes CASNGQGSSYNSPLHF.

This chain links TRBV19 with TRBJ2-1; 10 bases align to TRBD1. CDR1 is LNHDA and CDR2 is SQIVND in the germline V gene (reference sequence). The CDR3 loop spans 15 amino acids. Trimming took 4 bases from V and 4 from J; bases not matched to a gene: 4. The DNA of the CDR3 is TGTGCCAGTAGTAGGGGACAGGGGACGTACAATGAGCAGTTCTTC. Translation: CASSRGQGTYNEQFF.

V usage is TRBV6-5 and J usage is TRBJ1-3, with TRBD1 as a possible D gene (5 bases). CDR1 and CDR2 (germline): MNHEY, SVGAGI. Trimming shortened V by 7 bases and J by 8 bases, and 21 bases separated the two germline ends. This CDR3 comprises 15 residues. CDR3 protein: CASTEARGSGDTIYF. The CDR3 DNA reads TGTGCCAGCACCGAGGCCCGGGGGAGTGGCGACACCATATATTTT.

The rearrangement uses TRBV4-3 and TRBJ2-2, with D hard to call. V was clipped by 5 bases and J by 4 bases, with 11 bases between them. CDR1 and CDR2 from the germline V gene are LGHNA and YSLEER. The CDR3 spans 14 residues. The CDR3 bases are TGCGCCAGCAGCAACTCCATATCCACCGGGGAGCTGTTTTTT. This codes for CASSNSISTGELFF.

This sequence joins TRBV28 and TRBJ2-7; 8 bases match TRBD1. CDR1 MDHEN and CDR2 SYDVKM come from the germline V gene. This CDR3 has 16 residues. J lost 3 bases, V lost 4 bases, and 11 bases had no gene match. CDR3 nucleotide sequence: TGTGCCAGCAGTTCGCACCGAGGGGACAGGCGCTACGAGCAGTACTTC. Encoded protein: CASSSHRGDRRYEQYF.

CDR3 DNA: TGTGCCAGCAGCCGATGGGACAAGACCTACGAGCAGTACTTC. It is translated as CASSRWDKTYEQYF. The rearrangement joins TRBV7-2 to TRBJ2-7, with D possibly being TRBD1 (6 bases). Germline V gene sequence: CDR1 SGHTA, CDR2 FQGNSA. The V end lost 5 bases, the J end lost 2 bases, and 13 bases lay between the germline ends. The CDR3 is made up of 14 amino acids.

The chain recombines TRBV6-5 with TRBJ1-5, with D unresolved. V lost 0 bases, J lost 6 bases, and 9 bases lay in between. CDR1 is MNHEY, CDR2 SVGAGI, per germline. This CDR3 has 14 amino acids. This CDR3 reads CASSYSSGFQPQHF. The CDR3 DNA is TGTGCCAGCAGTTACTCGAGCGGGTTTCAGCCCCAGCATTTT.

This chain uses TRBV9 with TRBJ1-4; D not resolved. With 2 bases removed from V and 3 bases from J, the gap between germline ends came to 11 bases. Looked up from germline, CDR1 is SGDLS and CDR2 is YYNGEE. The CDR3 is 15 residues long. CDR3 in DNA: TGTGCCAGCAGCGTCGGGGTACAAGCTAATGAAAAACTGTTTTTT. Translating gives CASSVGVQANEKLFF.

V usage is TRBV27 and J usage is TRBJ2-7; perhaps TRBD1 as D (6 bases). Germline V gene lookup returns CDR1 MNHEY and CDR2 SMNVEV (reference sequence). The CDR3 is made up of 14 amino acids. V shed 1 base and J shed 1 base, with 8 bases lying between them. The CDR3 spells CASSLWGRSYEQYF. The CDR3 DNA is TGTGCCAGCAGTTTATGGGGGCGGTCCTACGAGCAGTACTTC.

The J gene is TRBJ1-1, the V gene TRBV11-2; D remains unclear. Germline CDR1 and CDR2: SGHAT and FQNNGV. The germline V and J ends were trimmed by 0 bases and 7 bases, with 9 bases remaining between them. This CDR3 is built from 13 residues. CDR3 nucleotides: TGTGCCAGCAGCTTAGAGGGAGCCAGTGAAGCTTTCTTT. Translating gives CASSLEGASEAFF.

To note about this clone: The same CDR3 also results from other DNA sequences found in this sample. The chain recombines TRBV7-9 with TRBJ1-1; D possibly corresponds to TRBD1 (6 bases). This CDR3 comprises 14 residues. CDR1 is SEHNR, CDR2 FQNEAQ, per germline (reference sequence). Trimming removed 7 bases at V and 5 bases at J, with 17 bases between. This CDR3 is CASTPWGRGTEAFF. The CDR3 bases are TGTGCCAGCACCCCGTGGGGGCGCGGTACTGAAGCTTTCTTT.

The chain is built from TRBV7-3 and TRBJ1-2; TRBD1 matches 7 bases. Trimming took 5 bases from V and 4 from J; bases not matched to a gene: 16. Germline assignment: CDR1 SGHTA and CDR2 FQGTGA. This CDR3 comprises 17 residues. The CDR3, as DNA: TGTGCCAGCAGCCTTCGAGACGGGACAGCGGGTGCCTATGGCTACACCTTC. It translates to CASSLRDGTAGAYGYTF.

This rearrangement joins TRBV10-3 to TRBJ2-1, with a possible D match to TRBD2 (6 bases). V lost 2 bases and J 3 bases, leaving 8 bases between the germline ends. Germline lookup yields CDR1 ENHRY and CDR2 SYGVKD. This CDR3 has 14 amino acids. This chain's CDR3 is CAISEREYYNEQFF. The CDR3 DNA follows: TGTGCCATCAGTGAGCGGGAGTACTACAATGAGCAGTTCTTC.

The V and J genes are TRBV11-2 and TRBJ2-5; D is ambiguous. The J call could be wrong; TRBJ2-7 is a better fit for the DNA end. The CDR3 consists of 11 residues. Germline-derived CDR1 and CDR2 are SGHAT and FQNNGV. CDR3: CASSLYNEQYF. The CDR3 nucleotides read TGTGCCAGCAGCCTTTACAACGAGCAGTACTTC.

V and J are TRBV7-9 and TRBJ2-1; TRBD2 aligns across 9 bases. The ends lost 1 base at V and 8 bases at J; junction bases unmatched: 9. From germline, CDR1 is SEHNR and CDR2 FQNEAQ (reference sequence). CDR3 length: 16 residues. The CDR3 here is CASSLGAGGLADEQFF. DNA for the CDR3: TGTGCCAGCAGCTTAGGCGCGGGAGGGCTCGCGGATGAGCAGTTCTTC.

The chain's CDR3 is CASSATRTDTQYF. The CDR3 DNA reads as TGTGCCAGCAGTGCAACCCGCACAGATACGCAGTATTTT. The chain couples TRBV25-1 to TRBJ2-3; D unclear. The CDR3 runs to 13 residues. CDR1 is MGHDK, CDR2 SYGVNS, per germline. Trimming took off 4 bases at V and 1 base at J, with 6 bases between the two ends.

This clone was seen more than once but under ten times. The chain's CDR3 is CARRDSANTGELFF. CDR3 sequence (DNA): TGCGCCAGAAGGGACAGTGCGAACACCGGGGAGCTGTTTTTT. The chain joins TRBV10-2 to TRBJ2-2; 7 bases match TRBD1. The CDR3 is 14 residues long. V trimming: 9 bases; J trimming: 0 bases; junction bases outside the gene matches: 4. Per germline, CDR1 WSHSY and CDR2 SAAADI.

This chain joins TRBV30 and TRBJ1-2; 11 bases line up with TRBD1. V lost 2 bases and J lost 3; bases outside the gene matches: 5. The CDR3 spans 15 residues. In germline, CDR1 is GTSNPN, CDR2 SVGIG (reference sequence). DNA for the CDR3: TGTGCCTGGAGTCAACCGGGACAGGGGGACTATGGCTACACCTTC. As protein: CAWSQPGQGDYGYTF.

This sequence joins TRBV6-6 and TRBJ1-2, with D perhaps TRBD1 (5 bases). Germline V lookup: CDR1 MNHNY, CDR2 SVGAGI (reference sequence). The V end was cut by 7 bases, the J end by 0 bases, with 18 bases between. This CDR3 region has 16 residues. CDR3 sequence reads: CASNTNQGEANYGYTF. The CDR3 DNA reads as TGTGCCAGCAACACGAACCAGGGTGAAGCTAACTATGGCTACACCTTC.

This chain connects TRBV14 to TRBJ2-7; possibly TRBD1 for D (6 bases). The CDR3 loop spans 13 amino acids. V gave up 4 bases and J gave up 3 bases, with 10 bases separating them. CDR1 SGHDN and CDR2 FVKESK come from the germline V gene. CDR3 nucleotides: TGTGCCAGCAGCCCCTTACAGGGCTACGAGCAGTACTTC. Its translation: CASSPLQGYEQYF.

CDR3 loop: CASSSDGGSNQPQHF. The CDR3 nucleotides read TGTGCCAGCAGTTCTGACGGCGGTAGCAATCAGCCCCAGCATTTT. The chain has TRBV7-9 and TRBJ1-5; D is uncertain. The CDR3 is 15 amino acids. Deletions cut 6 bases from V and 0 bases from J, with 12 bases between. Looked up from germline, CDR1 is SEHNR and CDR2 is FQNEAQ (reference sequence).

The chain recombines TRBV6-5 with TRBJ2-3; D perhaps matches TRBD1 (7 bases). V was clipped by 5 bases and J by 2 bases, with 11 bases between them. The germline CDR1 and CDR2 sequences are MNHEY and SVGAGI. The CDR3 spans 14 residues. The CDR3 coding sequence is TGTGCCAGCAGTCGGGGGACAGCCACAGATACGCAGTATTTT. This codes for CASSRGTATDTQYF.

V usage is TRBV15 and J usage is TRBJ2-3, with D tentatively TRBD2 (6 bases). The germline gives CDR1 LNHNV, CDR2 YYDKDF (reference sequence). The length of the CDR3 is 14 residues. V dropped 5 bases and J dropped 3 bases, with 12 bases sitting between them. CDR3 coding DNA: TGTGCCACCAGCCGTAGCGGACTGACAGATACGCAGTATTTT. Protein product: CATSRSGLTDTQYF. The full variable domain, with the rest looked up from reference TRBV15 and TRBJ2-3, is DAMVIQNPRYQVTQFGKPVTLSCSQTLNHNVMYWYQQKSSQAPKLLFHYYDKDFNNEADTPDNFQSRRPNTSFCFLDIRSPGLGDTAMYLCATSRSGLTDTQYFGPGTRLTVL.

The chain employs TRBV18 and TRBJ1-1; 9 bases are shared with TRBD1. The germline CDR1 and CDR2 sequences are KGHSH and LQKENI. Losses at the gene ends were 4 bases for V and 3 bases for J; bases not matched to a gene: 6. The CDR3 is 15 residues long. CDR3 nucleotides: TGTGCCAGCTCACGAGACAGGGGGATCGACACTGAAGCTTTCTTT. Amino acid sequence: CASSRDRGIDTEAFF. The variable domain in full, with the rest retrieved from reference TRBV18 and TRBJ1-1, is NAGVMQNPRHLVRRRGQEARLRCSPMKGHSHVYWYRQLPEEGLKFMVYLQKENIIDESGMPKERFSAEFPKEGPSILRIQQVVRGDSAAYFCASSRDRGIDTEAFFGQGTRLTVV.

The chain recombines TRBV5-8 with TRBJ1-5; unclear D gene. Trimming left V 4 bases short and J 4 bases short, with 15 bases between. CDR3 size: 15 residues. Germline values: CDR1 SGHTS, CDR2 YDEGEE. Here the CDR3 reads CASSPYMQQNQPQHF. The CDR3 DNA reads TGTGCCAGCAGCCCTTATATGCAGCAGAATCAGCCCCAGCATTTT.

The chain is built from TRBV28 and TRBJ2-7; 13 bases map to TRBD2. Germline V gives CDR1 MDHEN, CDR2 SYDVKM. Germline trimming cut 5 bases from V and 3 bases from J; bases unmatched to any gene: 4. This CDR3 spans 15 amino acids. The CDR3 loop reads CASSGTSGTYYEQYF. The CDR3 region has the DNA TGTGCCAGCAGTGGGACTAGCGGGACGTACTACGAGCAGTACTTC.

The V gene is TRBV9, the J gene TRBJ2-7; TRBD2 matches at 11 bases. Trimming at V came to 0 bases and at J to 2 bases, leaving 10 bases not matched to a gene. The CDR3 totals 18 residues. From germline, CDR1 is SGDLS and CDR2 YYNGEE. CDR3 amino acids: CASSVAPQLAGVPYEQYF. CDR3 bases: TGTGCCAGCAGCGTAGCCCCCCAACTAGCGGGAGTCCCCTACGAGCAGTACTTC.

This rearrangement joins TRBV28 to TRBJ1-3, with 7 bases aligning to TRBD1. The germline CDR1 and CDR2 sequences are MDHEN and SYDVKM. The CDR3 spans 15 residues. V trimming: 6 bases; J trimming: 2 bases; junction bases outside the gene matches: 7. This CDR3 reads CASRTTGAAGNTIYF. For the CDR3, the DNA is TGTGCCAGCAGGACAACAGGGGCGGCTGGAAACACCATATATTTT.